One and the same sample provided the 17 T cell receptor beta chains below, sequenced in a study of identical twins. TCRdb used MiXCR to reprocess the 5' RACE reads, holding one entry per CDR3 protein. The sample lists just under 550,000 distinct CDR3 sequences; 12% to 15% were seen once. These sequences were also reported in another study, on yellow fever vaccine responses in identical twins.

The sequencing sample was made of CD4+ T cells sorted from blood. These TCRs come from a woman under 30 in good health.

This clonotype was seen repeatedly, ten times or more. The rearrangement joins TRBV3-1 to TRBJ2-7; D is undetermined. Germline V lookup: CDR1 LGHDT, CDR2 YNNKEL (reference sequence). This CDR3 has 15 amino acids. Trimming pared 1 base from V and 3 bases from J, leaving 13 bases between. Here the CDR3 reads CASSQGGTTGYEQYF. The CDR3 region has the DNA TGTGCCAGCAGCCAAGGTGGAACAACCGGCTACGAGCAGTACTTC.

This clonotype was seen repeatedly, ten times or more. V is TRBV24-1 and J is TRBJ2-3, with D hard to call. The V and J ends lost 0 bases and 0 bases respectively, with 9 bases between them. CDR1 KGHDR and CDR2 SFDVKD come from the germline V gene. The CDR3 is 16 residues long. CDR3 sequence (DNA): TGTGCCACCAGTGATTTGAAGTTTGCTAGCACAGATACGCAGTATTTT. Translating it yields CATSDLKFASTDTQYF.

V and J are TRBV5-1 and TRBJ2-2; D not resolved. The CDR3 length is 16 residues. In germline, CDR1 is SGHRS, CDR2 YFSETQ. Deletions cut 0 bases from V and 0 bases from J, with 9 bases between. The CDR3 DNA sequence: TGCGCCAGCAGCTTGGAAGGCAGACCGAACACCGGGGAGCTGTTTTTT. Protein product: CASSLEGRPNTGELFF. Using reference TRBV5-1 and TRBJ2-2 for the parts outside the CDR3, the full variable domain is KAGVTQTPRYLIKTRGQQVTLSCSPISGHRSVSWYQQTPGQGLQFLFEYFSETQRNKGNFPGRFSGRQFSNSRSEMNVSTLELGDSALYLCASSLEGRPNTGELFFGEGSRLTVL.

The sample holds one count of this clonotype. V gene TRBV20-1 combines with J gene TRBJ2-3; TRBD2 matches at 12 bases. The junction had 8 bases not matched to a gene; V was cut back by 6 bases and J by 4 bases. This CDR3 region has 15 residues. Germline values: CDR1 DFQATT, CDR2 SNEGSKA (reference sequence). Here the CDR3 reads CSARRLAGVPDTQYF. CDR3 nucleotide sequence: TGCAGTGCCAGAAGACTAGCGGGAGTTCCAGATACGCAGTATTTT.

J is TRBJ1-1 and V is TRBV6-1; D not resolved. The V end was cut by 6 bases, the J end by 1 base, with 15 bases between. Germline CDR1 MNHNS, CDR2 SASEGT. The length of the CDR3 is 15 residues. The DNA of the CDR3 is TGTGCCAGCAGCCCCAGGCGGGCAGGGAACACTGAAGCTTTCTTT. As protein: CASSPRRAGNTEAFF.

This clonotype was counted only a few times. The rearrangement links TRBV9 to TRBJ1-5; TRBD1 agrees at 8 bases. The germline V gene encodes CDR1 SGDLS and CDR2 YYNGEE. CDR3 length equals 16 residues. With V trimmed by 4 bases and J by 10 bases, 16 bases remained unmatched. The CDR3 reads CASSTGQGSGLEPQHF. For the CDR3, the DNA is TGTGCCAGCAGCACTGGACAGGGATCGGGTTTAGAACCCCAGCATTTT. The full variable domain, rest sourced from reference TRBV9 and TRBJ1-5, is DSGVTQTPKHLITATGQRVTLRCSPRSGDLSVYWYQQSLDQGLQFLIQYYNGEERAKGNILERFSAQQFPDLHSELNLSSLELGDSALYFCASSTGQGSGLEPQHFGDGTRLSIL.

In this sample, this clonotype turned up many times. The chain is built from TRBV12-3 or TRBV12-4 and TRBJ1-5, with 7 bases fitting TRBD1. There are 14 residues in the CDR3. The V and J ends lost 5 bases and 3 bases, in that order; junction bases with no gene match: 4. CDR3 DNA: TGTGCCAGCAGTCCCGGGACAGTCAATCAGCCCCAGCATTTT. This codes for CASSPGTVNQPQHF.

The J gene is TRBJ2-3, the V gene TRBV20-1; D is undetermined. There are 11 residues in the CDR3. Between the trimmed V and J ends, which lost 4 bases and 6 bases, there was a span of 8 bases. Germline assignment: CDR1 DFQATT and CDR2 SNEGSKA (reference sequence). CDR3 protein: CSAIVWDTQYF. CDR3 DNA sequence: TGCAGTGCTATTGTGTGGGATACGCAGTATTTT.

This clonotype has a count of ten or more. The chain has TRBV5-1 and TRBJ2-7; the match to TRBD2 covers 7 bases. CDR1 and CDR2 from the germline V gene are SGHRS and YFSETQ. The CDR3 has 15 amino acids. The V segment lost 0 bases and the J segment 2 bases; nucleotides outside the gene matches: 5. The CDR3 loop is CASSLGLAETYEQYF. The CDR3 nucleotides read TGCGCCAGCAGCTTGGGTCTAGCGGAGACCTACGAGCAGTACTTC.

This clonotype came up a few times. J is TRBJ2-2 and V is TRBV6-1; 7 bases agree with TRBD2. Germline CDR1 and CDR2: MNHNS and SASEGT. CDR3 length equals 16 residues. V was pared by 7 bases and J by 2 bases, with 10 bases of the junction left unmatched. CDR3 nucleotides: TGTGCCAGCACCAAAGGGAGGGAGCCAAACACCGGGGAGCTGTTTTTT. Protein product: CASTKGREPNTGELFF.

About this clonotype: A read error may be the cause here, since a much bigger clone is one base away. The chain is built from TRBV7-2 and TRBJ2-2; D ambiguous. Looked up from germline, CDR1 is SGHTA and CDR2 is FQGNSA. V was shortened by 4 bases and J by 0 bases, with 6 bases between the two germline ends. This CDR3 comprises 14 residues. CDR3 in DNA: TGTGCCAGCAGCTCCCCCCCGAACACCGGGGAGCTGTTTTTT. It is translated as CASSSPPNTGELFF. The variable domain in full, completed from reference TRBV7-2 and TRBJ2-2, reads GAGVSQSPSNKVTEKGKDVELRCDPISGHTALYWYRQSLGQGLEFLIYFQGNSAPDKSGLPSDRFSAERTGGSVSTLTIQRTQQEDSAVYLCASSSPPNTGELFFGEGSRLTVL.

This chain links TRBV6-5 with TRBJ2-1, with TRBD2 identical over 7 bases. Germline assignment: CDR1 MNHEY and CDR2 SVGAGI. The ends lost 8 bases at V and 8 bases at J; junction bases unmatched: 3. The CDR3 length is 11 residues. The CDR3 nucleotides are TGTGCCAGCCAACGGGGGGATGAGCAGTTCTTC. This gives the protein CASQRGDEQFF.

The CDR3: CASSYSRYTDYGYTF. CDR3 bases: TGTGCCAGCAGTTACTCGAGGTACACAGACTATGGCTACACCTTC. The rearrangement joins TRBV6-2 or TRBV6-3 to TRBJ1-2; D is uncertain. CDR1 is MNHEY, CDR2 SVGEGT, per germline. With 0 bases removed from V and 3 bases from J, the gap between germline ends came to 11 bases. The CDR3 totals 15 residues.

This clonotype has just a few counts. This chain joins TRBV5-5 and TRBJ1-2; possibly TRBD1 for D (6 bases). The CDR3 totals 14 residues. V shed 4 bases and J shed 6 bases, with 16 bases lying between them. CDR1 and CDR2 (germline): SGHKS, YYEKEE (reference sequence). The CDR3 sequence is CASSGGGRKDGYTF. CDR3 sequence (DNA): TGTGCCAGCAGCGGAGGGGGTCGTAAGGATGGCTACACCTTC.

This clonotype was seen a single time. The rearrangement joins TRBV20-1 to TRBJ1-6; no reliable D call. The CDR3 contains 14 residues. V was clipped by 5 bases and J by 6 bases, with 14 bases between them. Germline V gene data show CDR1 as DFQATT and CDR2 as SNEGSKA (reference sequence). The DNA for the CDR3 is TGCAGTGCTGCCGAGAGGAACCGTAATTCACCCCTCCACTTT. Its protein is CSAAERNRNSPLHF.

This clonotype was counted between two and nine times. The chain employs TRBV2 and TRBJ2-1, with D tentatively TRBD2 (6 bases). The V and J ends lost 7 bases and 5 bases respectively, with 15 bases between them. Germline V gives CDR1 SNHLY, CDR2 FYNNEI. The CDR3 has 14 amino acids. The CDR3 DNA sequence: TGTGCCAGCAATCGACTAGGAAGGGACAATGAGCAGTTCTTC. Its translation is CASNRLGRDNEQFF.

The V and J genes are TRBV3-1 and TRBJ2-2; 10 bases fit TRBD2. CDR1 is LGHDT and CDR2 is YNNKEL in the germline V gene (reference sequence). This CDR3 is 15 amino acids long. V shed 4 bases, J shed 7 bases, and the junction held 6 bases outside the gene matches. The CDR3 DNA sequence: TGTGCCAGCAGCCCGCTAGCGGGAGCGAGCGGGGAGCTGTTTTTT. Amino acid sequence: CASSPLAGASGELFF.